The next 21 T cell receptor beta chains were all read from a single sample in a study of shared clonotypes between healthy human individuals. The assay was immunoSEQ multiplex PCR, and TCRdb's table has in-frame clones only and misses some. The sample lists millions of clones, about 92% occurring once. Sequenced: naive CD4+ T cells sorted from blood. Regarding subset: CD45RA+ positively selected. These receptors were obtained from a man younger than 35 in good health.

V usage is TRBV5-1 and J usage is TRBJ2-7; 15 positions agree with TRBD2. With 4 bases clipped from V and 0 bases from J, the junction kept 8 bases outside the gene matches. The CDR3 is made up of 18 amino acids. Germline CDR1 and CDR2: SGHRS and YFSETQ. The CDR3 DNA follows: TGCGCCAGCAGCAAGGGACTAGCGGGAGGCTCCCTCTCCTACGAGCAGTACTTC. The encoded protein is CASSKGLAGGSLSYEQYF.

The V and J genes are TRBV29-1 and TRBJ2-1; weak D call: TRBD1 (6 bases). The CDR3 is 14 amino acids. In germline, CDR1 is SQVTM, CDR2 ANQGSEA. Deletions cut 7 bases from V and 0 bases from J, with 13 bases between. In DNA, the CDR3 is TGCAGCGCTGACAGGTGGAGCTCCTACAATGAGCAGTTCTTC. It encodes CSADRWSSYNEQFF.

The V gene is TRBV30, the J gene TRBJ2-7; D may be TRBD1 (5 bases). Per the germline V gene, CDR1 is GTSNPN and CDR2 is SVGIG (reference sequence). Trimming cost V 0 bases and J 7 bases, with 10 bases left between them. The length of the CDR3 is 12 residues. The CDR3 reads CAWSVLNREQYF. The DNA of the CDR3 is TGTGCCTGGAGTGTACTGAACAGGGAGCAGTACTTC.

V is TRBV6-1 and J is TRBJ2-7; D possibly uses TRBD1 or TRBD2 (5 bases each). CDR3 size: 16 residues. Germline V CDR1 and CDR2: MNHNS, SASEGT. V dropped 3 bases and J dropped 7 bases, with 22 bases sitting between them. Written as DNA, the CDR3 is TGTGCCAGCAGTGACCTCAGGTGGGACCCCTCTCAGGAGCAGTACTTC. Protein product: CASSDLRWDPSQEQYF.

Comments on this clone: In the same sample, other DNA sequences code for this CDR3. CDR3: CASSTGGMNTEAFF. The CDR3 bases are TGCGCCAGCAGCACAGGGGGCATGAACACTGAAGCTTTCTTT. The chain uses TRBV5-1 and TRBJ1-1, with TRBD1 identical over 9 bases. The V and J ends lost 4 bases and 0 bases, in that order; junction bases with no gene match: 1. This CDR3 has 14 amino acids. Germline-derived CDR1 and CDR2 are SGHRS and YFSETQ.

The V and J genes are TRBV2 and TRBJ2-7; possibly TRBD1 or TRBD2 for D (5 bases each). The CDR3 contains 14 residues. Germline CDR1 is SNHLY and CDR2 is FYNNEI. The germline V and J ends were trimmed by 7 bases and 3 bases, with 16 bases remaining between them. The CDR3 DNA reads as TGTGCCAGCACTCGGGGACGGCCAGACTACGAGCAGTACTTC. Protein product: CASTRGRPDYEQYF.

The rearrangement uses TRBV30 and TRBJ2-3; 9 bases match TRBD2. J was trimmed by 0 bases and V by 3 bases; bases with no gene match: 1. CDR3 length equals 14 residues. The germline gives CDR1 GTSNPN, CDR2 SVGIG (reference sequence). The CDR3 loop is CAWRGLASTDTQYF. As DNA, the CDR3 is TGTGCCTGGAGGGGACTAGCTAGCACAGATACGCAGTATTTT.

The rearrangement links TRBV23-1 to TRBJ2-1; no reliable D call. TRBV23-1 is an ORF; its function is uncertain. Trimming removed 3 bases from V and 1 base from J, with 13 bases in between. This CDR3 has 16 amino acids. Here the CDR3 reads CASSHTSPSSYNEQFF. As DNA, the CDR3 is TGCGCCAGCAGTCATACCTCCCCTAGTTCCTACAATGAGCAGTTCTTC.

CDR3 residues: CASSFRDSTPGQPQHF. The CDR3 bases are TGTGCCAGCAGCTTCCGGGACTCCACACCGGGTCAGCCCCAGCATTTT. The V call is TRBV5-8, the J call TRBJ1-5, with D perhaps TRBD1 (5 bases). The CDR3 covers 16 residues. Germline V gene sequence: CDR1 SGHTS, CDR2 YDEGEE. V was shortened by 2 bases and J by 6 bases, with 18 bases between the two germline ends.

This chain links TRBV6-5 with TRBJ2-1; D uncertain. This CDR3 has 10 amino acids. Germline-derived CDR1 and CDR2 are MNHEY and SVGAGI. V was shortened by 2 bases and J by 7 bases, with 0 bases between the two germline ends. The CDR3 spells CASSYNEQFF. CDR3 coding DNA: TGTGCCAGCAGTTACAATGAGCAGTTCTTC.

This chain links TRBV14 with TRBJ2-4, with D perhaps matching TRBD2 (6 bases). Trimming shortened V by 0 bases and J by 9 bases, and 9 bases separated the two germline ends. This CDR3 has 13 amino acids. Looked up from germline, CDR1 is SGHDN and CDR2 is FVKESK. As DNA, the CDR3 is TGTGCCAGCAGCCAAGATGGAGGGGCCATTCAGTACTTC. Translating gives CASSQDGGAIQYF.

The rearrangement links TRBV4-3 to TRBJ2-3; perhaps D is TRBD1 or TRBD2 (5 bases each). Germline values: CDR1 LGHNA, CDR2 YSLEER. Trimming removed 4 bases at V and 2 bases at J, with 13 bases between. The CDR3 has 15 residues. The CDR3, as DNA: TGCGCCAGCAGCCTCGAGAGGGGAGACACAGATACGCAGTATTTT. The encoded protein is CASSLERGDTDTQYF.

CDR3 nucleotides: TGTGCCAGCAGAGGGGGCCTCGCAGATACGCAGTATTTT. Translation gives CASRGGLADTQYF. The chain has TRBV2 and TRBJ2-3; 7 positions match TRBD1. Trimming at V came to 6 bases and at J to 4 bases, leaving 4 bases not matched to a gene. The CDR3 length is 13 residues. Germline V gene data show CDR1 as SNHLY and CDR2 as FYNNEI.

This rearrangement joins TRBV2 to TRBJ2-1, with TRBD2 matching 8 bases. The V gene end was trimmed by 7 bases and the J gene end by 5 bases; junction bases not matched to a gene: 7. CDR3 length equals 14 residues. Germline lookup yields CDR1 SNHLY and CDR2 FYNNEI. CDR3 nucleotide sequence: TGTGCCAGCATACAGCGGGAGTGGGACAATGAGCAGTTCTTC. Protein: CASIQREWDNEQFF.

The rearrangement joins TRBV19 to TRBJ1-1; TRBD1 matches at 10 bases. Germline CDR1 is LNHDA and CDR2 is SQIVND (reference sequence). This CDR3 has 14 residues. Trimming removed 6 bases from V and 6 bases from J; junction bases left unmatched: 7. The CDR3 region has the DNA TGTGCCAGTAGCCAGACAGGGGGCTCGGCTGAAGCTTTCTTT. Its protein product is CASSQTGGSAEAFF.

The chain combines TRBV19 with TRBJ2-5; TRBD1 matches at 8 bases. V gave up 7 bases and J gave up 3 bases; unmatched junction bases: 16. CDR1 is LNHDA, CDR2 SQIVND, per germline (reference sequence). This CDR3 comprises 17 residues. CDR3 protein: CASIKTGAAFGEETQYF. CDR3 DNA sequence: TGTGCCAGTATCAAGACAGGGGCCGCCTTCGGAGAAGAGACCCAGTACTTC.

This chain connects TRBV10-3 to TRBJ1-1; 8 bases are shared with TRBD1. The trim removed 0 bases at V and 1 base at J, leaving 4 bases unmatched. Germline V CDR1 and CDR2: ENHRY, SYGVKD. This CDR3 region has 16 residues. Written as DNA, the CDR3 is TGTGCCATCAGTGAGTCGACAGGGGCAAGGAACACTGAAGCTTTCTTT. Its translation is CAISESTGARNTEAFF.

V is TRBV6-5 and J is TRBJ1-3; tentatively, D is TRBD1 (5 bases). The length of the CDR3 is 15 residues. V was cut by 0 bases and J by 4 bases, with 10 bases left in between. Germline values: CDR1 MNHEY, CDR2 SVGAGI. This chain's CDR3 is CASSYSPGVGNTIYF. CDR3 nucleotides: TGTGCCAGCAGTTACTCCCCGGGGGTCGGAAACACCATATATTTT.

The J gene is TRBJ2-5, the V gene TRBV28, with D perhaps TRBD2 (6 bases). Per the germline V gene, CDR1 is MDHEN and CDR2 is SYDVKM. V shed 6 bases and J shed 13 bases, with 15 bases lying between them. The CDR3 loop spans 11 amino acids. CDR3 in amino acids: CASSSGGAGYF. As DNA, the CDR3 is TGTGCCAGCAGCTCCGGGGGAGCTGGGTACTTC. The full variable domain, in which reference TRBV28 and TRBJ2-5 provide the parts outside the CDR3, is DVKVTQSSRYLVKRTGEKVFLECVQDMDHENMFWYRQDPGLGLRLIYFSYDVKMKEKGDIPEGYSVSREKKERFSLILESASTNQTSMYLCASSSGGAGYFGPGTRLLVL.

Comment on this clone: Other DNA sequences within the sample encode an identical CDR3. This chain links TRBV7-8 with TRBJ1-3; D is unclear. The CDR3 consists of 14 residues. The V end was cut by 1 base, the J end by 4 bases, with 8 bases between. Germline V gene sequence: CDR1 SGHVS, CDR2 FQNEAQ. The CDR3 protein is CASSLGGAGNTIYF. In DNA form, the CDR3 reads TGTGCCAGCAGCTTAGGGGGAGCCGGAAACACCATATATTTT.

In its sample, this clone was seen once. CDR3 DNA sequence: TGTGCCAGCAGCTTAGGGACTAGCAGGGAGACCCAGTACTTC. This translates into CASSLGTSRETQYF. The J gene is TRBJ2-5, the V gene TRBV7-2; TRBD2 aligns across 8 bases. There are 14 residues in the CDR3. Germline-derived CDR1 and CDR2 are SGHTA and FQGNSA. V lost 1 base and J lost 5; bases outside the gene matches: 3.